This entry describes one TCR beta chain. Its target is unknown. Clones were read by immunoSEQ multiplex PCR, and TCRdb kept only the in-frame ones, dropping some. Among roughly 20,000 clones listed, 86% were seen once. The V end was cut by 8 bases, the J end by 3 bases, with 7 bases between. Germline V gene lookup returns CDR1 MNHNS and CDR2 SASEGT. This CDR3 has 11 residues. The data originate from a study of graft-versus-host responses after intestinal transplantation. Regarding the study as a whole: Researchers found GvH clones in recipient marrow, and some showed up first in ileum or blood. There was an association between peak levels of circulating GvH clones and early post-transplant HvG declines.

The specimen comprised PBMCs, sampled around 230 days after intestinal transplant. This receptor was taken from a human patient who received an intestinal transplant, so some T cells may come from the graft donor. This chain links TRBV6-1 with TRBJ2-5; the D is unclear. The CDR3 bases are TGTGCCAGCGAACGGGAAGAGACCCAGTACTTC. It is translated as CASEREETQYF.